The clone carrying this TCR beta chain was found once. Its antigen is unknown. The length of the CDR3 is 13 residues. Germline values: CDR1 SGHDT, CDR2 YYEEEE. V lost 1 base and J 3 bases, leaving 8 bases between the germline ends. Purities in excess of 95% were seen in all sorted populations. This entry comes from a study of beta chain features in type 1 diabetes. Study-level findings and limits: In these data, an HLA type influence on TCRB rearrangement remained unresolved. Researchers caution that PCR might favor shorter templates, equally among patients and controls. A closer apparent resemblance between naive, central memory and Treg TCRB repertoires was seen in patients than in healthy donors.

The investigators reverse transcribed all of the isolated RNA, so they sequenced expressed TCRB transcripts. Profiling relied on immunoSEQ multiplex PCR, and the TCRdb table lists in-frame clones only, not all of them. Here the sample spans 300,000 to 450,000 clones, less than 20% being singletons. The rearrangement uses TRBV5-6 and TRBJ2-7; D is possibly TRBD2 (5 bases). The TCR sequence derives from a woman under 30 in good health. Material: naive CD4+ T cells from blood. This chain's CDR3 is CASSLTSIYEQYF. The CDR3 DNA reads TGTGCCAGCAGCTTGACTAGTATCTACGAGCAGTACTTC.